Listed below are T cell receptor beta chains from one sample, sequenced in a study of blood T cell repertoires in COVID-19. Profiling relied on immunoSEQ multiplex PCR, and the TCRdb table lists in-frame clones only, not all of them. The sample includes 300,000 to 400,000 clones, around 88% of them seen just once. The material sequenced was peripheral blood. The receptors were sampled from a man under 40 with active or convalescent COVID-19. The CDR3 runs from the conserved cysteine through the conserved F or W. The D gene is left open where the match is weak. Rows give clone size only sometimes, using once, few, many, or a class for an expanded clone.

TRBV28	.	few	TRBJ2-7	CASGTGRGQYF	TGTGCCAGCGGAACTGGGCGGGGGCAGTACTTC
TRBV6-5	TRBD2	.	TRBJ2-3	CASSGGYASTDTQYF	TGTGCCAGCAGCGGGGGGTACGCTAGCACAGATACGCAGTATTTT
TRBV4-1	TRBD2	.	TRBJ2-5	CASSQDASGRGETQYF	TGCGCCAGCAGCCAAGATGCTAGCGGGAGGGGAGAGACCCAGTACTTC
TRBV14	.	.	TRBJ1-2	CASSPRTEGLRYGYTF	TGTGCCAGCAGCCCAAGGACGGAGGGCCTACGGTATGGCTACACCTTC
TRBV18	.	.	TRBJ1-5	CASSPPGPGRDQPQHF	TGTGCCAGCTCACCACCGGGGCCGGGGAGGGATCAGCCCCAGCATTTT
TRBV2	.	few	TRBJ2-2	CASSELQSTGELFF	TGTGCCAGCAGTGAACTACAGTCCACCGGGGAGCTGTTTTTT
TRBV4-3	.	.	TRBJ2-7	CASSQVAGITSYEQYF	TGCGCCAGCAGCCAAGTTGCCGGGATTACCTCCTACGAGCAGTACTTC
TRBV3-1/TRBV3-2	TRBD2	.	TRBJ2-7	CASSQGVAGGPGTYEQYF	TGTGCCAGCAGCCAAGGGGTAGCGGGAGGGCCGGGGACCTACGAGCAGTACTTC
TRBV2	.	.	TRBJ2-2	CASSEAGGGLKGTGELFF	TGTGCCAGCAGTGAAGCAGGAGGAGGGCTAAAAGGCACCGGGGAGCTGTTTTTT
TRBV5-6	.	.	TRBJ2-5	CASSSWGEETQYF	TGTGCCAGCAGCTCTTGGGGGGAAGAGACCCAGTACTTC
TRBV19	TRBD2	.	TRBJ2-1	CASSPGLASNEQFF	TGTGCCAGTAGTCCCGGACTAGCTTCCAATGAGCAGTTCTTC
TRBV19	TRBD2	.	TRBJ2-3	CASSTGLAGEGLGDTQYF	TGTGCCAGTAGTACGGGACTAGCGGGAGAGGGATTGGGAGATACGCAGTATTTT
TRBV28	TRBD2	.	TRBJ2-3	CASTPPTGGLSPTDTQYF	TGTGCCAGCACCCCTCCGACGGGAGGGCTCAGTCCCACAGATACGCAGTATTTT
TRBV19	.	few	TRBJ1-2	CASSRTGEPHGYTF	TGTGCCAGTAGTCGTACCGGGGAGCCCCATGGCTACACCTTC
TRBV4-1	.	.	TRBJ1-6	CASGGPSPLHF	TGCGCCAGCGGCGGGCCCTCACCCCTCCACTTT
TRBV28	.	.	TRBJ2-7	CASSSPGGAFSYEQYF	TGTGCCAGCAGTTCCCCCGGGGGAGCGTTCTCCTACGAGCAGTACTTC
TRBV6-4	TRBD2	.	TRBJ2-5	CASSLWTSGGGIQETQYF	TGTGCCAGCAGCCTCTGGACTAGCGGGGGGGGAATCCAAGAGACCCAGTACTTC
TRBV7-9	.	.	TRBJ1-1	CASSPSQTGEAFF	TGTGCCAGCAGCCCATCTCAGACGGGTGAAGCTTTCTTT
TRBV6-5	.	many	TRBJ1-1	CASSYLSRRRTEAFF	TGTGCCAGCAGTTACTTATCGAGGAGACGGACTGAAGCTTTCTTT
TRBV6-5	.	.	TRBJ1-1	CASSPRRDTEAFF	TGTGCCAGCAGTCCCCGCAGGGACACTGAAGCTTTCTTT
TRBV6-5	TRBD1	.	TRBJ1-2	CASKGGVQGDYGYTF	TGTGCCAGCAAGGGAGGGGTACAGGGGGACTATGGCTACACCTTC
TRBV18	.	.	TRBJ1-1	CASSPGTEAFF	TGTGCCAGCTCCCCGGGGACAGAAGCTTTCTTT
TRBV6-2/TRBV6-3	.	few	TRBJ1-5	CASSSRWNQPQHF	TGTGCCAGCAGTTCCCGGTGGAATCAGCCCCAGCATTTT
TRBV7-2	.	.	TRBJ2-7	CASSLGGFEYEQYF	TGTGCCAGCAGCTTGGGGGGATTCGAGTACGAGCAGTACTTC
TRBV7-2	TRBD1	.	TRBJ2-3	CASSPRTGRGTDTQYF	TGTGCCAGCAGCCCTCGGACAGGGAGAGGCACAGATACGCAGTATTTT
TRBV27	TRBD1	.	TRBJ1-2	CASSSTGADYGYTF	TGTGCCAGCAGTTCAACAGGGGCGGACTATGGCTACACCTTC
TRBV24-1	TRBD1	.	TRBJ2-1	CATSDWTGGKVNEQFF	TGTGCCACCAGTGATTGGACAGGGGGCAAAGTGAATGAGCAGTTCTTC
TRBV29-1	.	.	TRBJ1-1	CSVPDPTGITEAFF	TGCAGCGTTCCCGACCCGACGGGAATCACTGAAGCTTTCTTT
TRBV3-1/TRBV3-2	.	.	TRBJ1-1	CASSQPVGRENTEAFF	TGTGCCAGCAGCCAACCCGTCGGACGGGAGAACACTGAAGCTTTCTTT
TRBV7-9	.	.	TRBJ1-1	CASANPNTEAFF	TGTGCCAGCGCTAACCCGAACACTGAAGCTTTCTTT
TRBV6-5	.	.	TRBJ1-2	CASGLRSYGYTF	TGTGCCAGCGGTTTGCGAAGCTATGGCTACACCTTC
TRBV5-1	.	.	TRBJ2-1	CASSLEGGPYNEQFF	TGCGCCAGCAGCTTGGAAGGAGGCCCCTACAATGAGCAGTTCTTC
TRBV7-9	TRBD2	once	TRBJ2-1	CASSPGTSKRNEQFF	TGTGCCAGCAGCCCGGGGACTAGCAAACGGAATGAGCAGTTCTTC
TRBV7-8	TRBD1	once	TRBJ1-1	CASSFRGRFLNTEAFF	TGTGCCAGCAGCTTCAGGGGGCGATTTTTAAACACTGAAGCTTTCTTT
TRBV11-2	.	.	TRBJ2-7	CASSTLRTTPGEQYF	TGTGCCAGCAGCACTTTGAGGACTACGCCCGGCGAGCAGTACTTC
TRBV28	TRBD1	.	TRBJ2-2	CASRFQGDKGGELFF	TGTGCCAGCAGATTTCAGGGGGATAAAGGCGGGGAGCTGTTTTTT
TRBV4-1	.	.	TRBJ1-6	CASSQDRSGVSPLHF	TGCGCCAGCAGCCAAGATAGATCGGGGGTTTCACCCCTCCACTTT
TRBV30	TRBD1	.	TRBJ1-2	CAWRWGQGSGYTF	TGTGCCTGGAGGTGGGGACAGGGATCTGGCTACACCTTC
TRBV7-8	.	.	TRBJ1-1	CASTLGRGPQEAFF	TGTGCCAGCACCCTAGGGCGGGGACCCCAAGAAGCTTTCTTT
TRBV7-9	.	.	TRBJ1-6	CASSFEGGNSPLHF	TGTGCCAGCAGCTTCGAGGGGGGGAATTCACCCCTCCACTTT
TRBV24-1	TRBD1	few	TRBJ1-5	CATSDFGTGKPQHF	TGTGCCACCAGTGATTTCGGGACAGGGAAGCCCCAGCATTTT
TRBV7-9	.	once	TRBJ2-3	CGAGPRGYTDTQYF	TGTGGGGCTGGGCCCAGGGGATACACAGATACGCAGTATTTT
TRBV2	TRBD2	many	TRBJ2-2	CASSPSSGRLSGELFF	TGTGCCAGCAGTCCTTCTAGCGGGCGGTTGTCCGGGGAGCTGTTTTTT
TRBV19	.	.	TRBJ1-5	CAGFNQPQHF	TGTGCCGGCTTCAATCAGCCCCAGCATTTT
TRBV4-2	.	.	TRBJ1-2	CASSQGTANYGYTF	TGTGCCAGCAGCCAAGGGACAGCTAACTATGGCTACACCTTC
TRBV5-1	.	.	TRBJ1-4	CASSSENSGDEKLFF	TGCGCCAGCAGCTCGGAGAATAGCGGGGATGAAAAACTGTTTTTT
TRBV5-1	TRBD2	.	TRBJ2-1	CASSFASGIINEQFF	TGCGCCAGCAGCTTTGCTAGCGGGATCATCAATGAGCAGTTCTTC
TRBV2	.	once	TRBJ1-1	CATVSRGMNTEAFF	TGTGCCACCGTCTCCCGAGGCATGAACACTGAAGCTTTCTTT
TRBV27	.	.	TRBJ1-1	CATRRNLNTEAFF	TGTGCCACCCGCAGGAACCTGAACACTGAAGCTTTCTTT
TRBV4-3	TRBD2	once	TRBJ2-3	CASSQDQTSGSGAQYF	TGCGCCAGCAGCCAAGATCAGACTAGCGGGAGCGGGGCGCAGTATTTT